The T cell receptor beta chain described here comes from a study of CD8+CD57+ T cells in acquired aplastic anemia. Study details: The average for DNA from sorted CD4+ and CD8+ cells was 3.2 ug. Study results and caveats: Patients and controls shared 25 to 35 CD8+ CDR3 sequences, highly expressed in patients. Simpson's diversity of CD8+ cells was not significantly different in patients compared with controls.

Notes on this clonotype: The antigen remains unidentified.

The CDR3 runs 16 residues. V lost 0 bases to trimming and J lost 7 bases, with 15 bases between them. CDR1 ENHRY and CDR2 SYGVKD come from the germline V gene. It was genomic DNA that served as the template for profiling TCR beta VDJ and CDR3. TCRdb fed the reads into MiXCR, producing one record per CDR3 protein. The sample records around 180,000 distinct CDR3 sequences, 64% being singletons. This clonotype originated in a human donor with severe aplastic anemia or a healthy control (not recorded which). The sequenced sample was sorted CD4+, CD8+, or CD8+CD57+ T cells (not recorded which) from PBMCs. The chain uses TRBV10-3 and TRBJ2-2; D may match TRBD1 or TRBD2 (5 bases each). CDR3: CAISESPRGGSGELFF. DNA for the CDR3: TGTGCCATCAGTGAGTCACCTCGTGGGGGTAGCGGGGAGCTGTTTTTT.